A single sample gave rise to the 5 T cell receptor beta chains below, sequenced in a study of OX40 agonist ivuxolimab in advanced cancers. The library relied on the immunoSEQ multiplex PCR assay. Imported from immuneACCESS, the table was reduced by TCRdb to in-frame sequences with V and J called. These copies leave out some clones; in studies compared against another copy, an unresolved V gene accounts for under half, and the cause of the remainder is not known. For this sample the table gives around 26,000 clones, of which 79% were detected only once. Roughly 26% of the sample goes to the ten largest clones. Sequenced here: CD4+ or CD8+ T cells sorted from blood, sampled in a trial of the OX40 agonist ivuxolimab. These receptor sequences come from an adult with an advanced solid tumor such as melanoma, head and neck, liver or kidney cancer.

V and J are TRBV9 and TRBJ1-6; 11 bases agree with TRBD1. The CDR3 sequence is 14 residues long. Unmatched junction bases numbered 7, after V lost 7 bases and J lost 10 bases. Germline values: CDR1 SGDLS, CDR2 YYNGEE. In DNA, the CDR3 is TGTGCCAGCCCACAGAGGGACAGGGGGTCACCCCTCCACTTT. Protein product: CASPQRDRGSPLHF.

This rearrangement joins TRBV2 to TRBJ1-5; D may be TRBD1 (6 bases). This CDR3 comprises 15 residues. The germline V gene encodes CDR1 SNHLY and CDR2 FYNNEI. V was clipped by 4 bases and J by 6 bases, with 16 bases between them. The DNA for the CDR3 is TGTGCCAGCAGTGCCCCGAACAGGGTCCCTCAGCCCCAGCATTTT. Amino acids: CASSAPNRVPQPQHF.

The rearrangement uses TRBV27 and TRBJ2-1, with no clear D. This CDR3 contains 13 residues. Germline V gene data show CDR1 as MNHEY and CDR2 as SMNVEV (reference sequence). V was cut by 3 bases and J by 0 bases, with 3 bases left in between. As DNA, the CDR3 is TGTGCCAGCAGTTTGTACTCCTACAATGAGCAGTTCTTC. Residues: CASSLYSYNEQFF.

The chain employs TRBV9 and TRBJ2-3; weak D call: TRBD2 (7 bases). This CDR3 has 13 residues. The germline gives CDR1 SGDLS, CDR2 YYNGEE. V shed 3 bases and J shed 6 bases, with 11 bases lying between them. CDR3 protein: CASSAEGGDTQYF. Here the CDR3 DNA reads TGTGCCAGCAGCGCGGAGGGGGGGGATACGCAGTATTTT.

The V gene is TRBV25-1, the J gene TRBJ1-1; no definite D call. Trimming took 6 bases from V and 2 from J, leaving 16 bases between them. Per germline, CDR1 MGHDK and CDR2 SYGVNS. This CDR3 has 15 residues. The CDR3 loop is CASRDYSTANTEAFF. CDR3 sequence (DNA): TGTGCCAGCAGGGACTATTCAACAGCCAACACTGAAGCTTTCTTT.